This T cell receptor (beta chain) is from a study of T cells in Graves' hyperthyroidism and ophthalmopathy. Study-level background: The blood sample was taken at first diagnosis, before treatment began. Notes on the study in general: Most expanded thyroid clonotypes above 0.001 also appeared in blood.

Amplification of TCR beta CDR3 regions was performed using RNA transcripts as template. Primed by the HTBI set, a first-round RT-PCR was run on the TCR CDR3. TCRdb reprocessed the multiplex PCR reads with MiXCR, giving one entry per CDR3 protein. This sample carries approximately 400,000 distinct CDR3 sequences, approximately 17% of them seen once, and the ten largest clones take over 35%. Germline V gene sequence: CDR1 SGHRS, CDR2 YFSETQ. The CDR3 loop spans 15 amino acids. The junction had 6 bases not matched to a gene; V was cut back by 4 bases and J by 4 bases. Ophthalmopathy cases scored 3 or more on the Clinical Activity Score and 4 or more on NOSPECS grade, with duration below 3 months. This clonotype has a count of ten or more. Antigen unknown.

This chain connects TRBV5-1 to TRBJ1-1; 11 nucleotides align to TRBD1. Sequencing was performed on blood. The TCR was taken from a man aged 18 to 30 with Graves' ophthalmopathy. The CDR3 nucleotides are TGCGCCAGCAGCGGAGGGACAGGGGGGAGCACTGAAGCTTTCTTT. This gives the protein CASSGGTGGSTEAFF. Together with reference TRBV5-1 and TRBJ1-1, the CDR3 gives the full variable domain: KAGVTQTPRYLIKTRGQQVTLSCSPISGHRSVSWYQQTPGQGLQFLFEYFSETQRNKGNFPGRFSGRQFSNSRSEMNVSTLELGDSALYLCASSGGTGGSTEAFFGQGTRLTVV.